The rows below give T cell receptor beta chains drawn from one sample of a study of blood T cell repertoires in COVID-19. Here immunoSEQ multiplex PCR was the method, and the copy in TCRdb shows in-frame clones only, minus some. Of roughly 50,000 clones in the sample, 86% were seen once. The sample was peripheral blood. These receptors were collected from a woman aged 55-75 years with acute or convalescent COVID-19. Each CDR3 is given with its conserved first and last residue. The D gene is left open where the match is weak. Clone size is not always given. Where it is, it says once, few, many or a class for expanded clones.

>TRBD1|NA|TRBJ2-5|TRBV19
TGTGCCAGTAGTACGGGACAGGGTGGCGGAGAGACCCAGTACTTC
CASSTGQGGGETQYF
>TRBD1|NA|TRBJ1-4|TRBV28
TGTGCCAGCAGTTCGAAGACAGGGGGTTACGAAAAACTGTTTTTT
CASSSKTGGYEKLFF
>NA|NA|TRBJ1-2|TRBV6-6
TGTGCCAGCCGACCGCAAGGGAATAGGGGGGGCTACACCTTC
CASRPQGNRGGYTF
>NA|NA|TRBJ2-1|TRBV5-1
TGCGCCAGCTCTTCAGGTTCTTCCTACAATGAGCAGTTCTTC
CASSSGSSYNEQFF
>NA|NA|TRBJ2-7|TRBV4-1
TGCGCCAGCAGCTTTCGGACAGTAGGCTACGAGCAGTACTTC
CASSFRTVGYEQYF
>NA|NA|TRBJ2-3|TRBV19
TGTGCCAGTAGGGACACCATGAGCACAGATACGCAGTATTTT
CASRDTMSTDTQYF
>TRBD1|few|TRBJ1-5|TRBV18
TGTGCCAGCTCACTACTACCGACAGGGAGAAATCAGCCCCAGCATTTT
CASSLLPTGRNQPQHF
>TRBD2|NA|TRBJ2-3|TRBV27
TGTGCCAGCAGTTCTAGCGGGAGGCCCCCCGGGACGCAGTATTTT
CASSSSGRPPGTQYF
>NA|NA|TRBJ1-6|TRBV28
TGTGCCAGCAGTTTAGGCAACAGGGTTTCACCCCTCCACTTT
CASSLGNRVSPLHF
>TRBD1|NA|TRBJ1-1|TRBV11-2
TGTGCCAGCAGCTCGGACAGGGTTCAAGCTTTCTTT
CASSSDRVQAFF
>TRBD1|NA|TRBJ2-3|TRBV5-1
TGCGCCAGCAGCTCCCAGGGGGCGCGGGCAGATACGCAGTATTTT
CASSSQGARADTQYF
>TRBD1|NA|TRBJ2-5|TRBV18
TGTGCCAGCTCACAAGGACAGGGCGCCATGGAGACCCAGTACTTC
CASSQGQGAMETQYF
>TRBD1|few|TRBJ1-5|TRBV19
TGTGCCAGTACGTATGGAACAGGGGGTGGTCAGCCCCAGCATTTT
CASTYGTGGGQPQHF
>NA|NA|TRBJ1-2|TRBV6-5
TGTGCCAGCGGGAGTCGGGGGGGTAACTATGGCTACACCTTC
CASGSRGGNYGYTF
>NA|NA|TRBJ2-7|TRBV5-1
TGCGCCAGCAGCTTGGGACTAGTTGGTAGGGGCTACGAGCAGTACTTC
CASSLGLVGRGYEQYF
>TRBD1|NA|TRBJ1-2|TRBV18
TGTGCCAGCTCATACGACAGGGCAGCTAACTATGGCTACACCTTC
CASSYDRAANYGYTF
>NA|NA|TRBJ1-3|TRBV3-1/TRBV3-2
TGTGCCAGCAGCCAACCTACAGGGATTGGAAACACCATATATTTT
CASSQPTGIGNTIYF
>NA|once|TRBJ2-2|TRBV9
TGTGCCAGCAGTGCCGGGACTTGGACCGGGGAGCTGTTTTTT
CASSAGTWTGELFF
>TRBD1|NA|TRBJ1-6|TRBV27
TGTGCCACTCGCAGGACAGGGAACCTTAATTCACCCCTCCACTTT
CATRRTGNLNSPLHF
>NA|NA|TRBJ1-6|TRBV5-8
TGTGCCAGCAGCCGGGGACGGGGGAATTCACCCCTCCACTTT
CASSRGRGNSPLHF
>NA|few|TRBJ1-6|TRBV13
TGTGCCAGCAGCTCCTGGGAGACCTATTCACCCCTCCACTTT
CASSSWETYSPLHF
>NA|NA|TRBJ2-5|TRBV7-2
TGTGCCAGCAGCTTAGTAGGGACTCGGTTACAAGAGACCCAGTACTTC
CASSLVGTRLQETQYF
>TRBD2|NA|TRBJ2-5|TRBV5-4
TGTGCCAGCAGCTTGGCTGGGAGGGGCCAAGAGACCCAGTACTTC
CASSLAGRGQETQYF
>NA|NA|TRBJ1-5|TRBV24-1
TGTGCCACCAGTCTTCAGAATCAGCCCCAGCATTTT
CATSLQNQPQHF
>NA|NA|TRBJ1-1|TRBV21-1
TGTGCCAGCAGCCAAAAACCAGGGGGCGCGGCTTTAATGAGGACTGAAGCTTTCTTT
CASSQKPGGAALMRTEAFF
>TRBD1|once|TRBJ2-7|TRBV5-4
TGTGCCTCCGGGACAGAAACCTACGAGCAGTACTTC
CASGTETYEQYF
>TRBD1|NA|TRBJ1-1|TRBV2
TGTGCCAGCAGTCCAGAACAGGGGGCGCGGACTGAAGCTTTCTTT
CASSPEQGARTEAFF
>NA|once|TRBJ1-2|TRBV30
TGTGCCTGGAGTGGAACGGGGTTGCGCTATGGCTACACCTTC
CAWSGTGLRYGYTF
>NA|NA|TRBJ2-5|TRBV7-9
TGTGCCAGCAGCAAACAGGTGTACCAAGAGACCCAGTACTTC
CASSKQVYQETQYF
>NA|NA|TRBJ1-3|TRBV19
TGTGCCAGTAGTCCAACAGGTGCCGTCATTTCCTCTGGAAACACCATATATTTT
CASSPTGAVISSGNTIYF
>NA|once|TRBJ2-3|TRBV7-9
TGTGCCAGCAGCTTACGGTACGGGTACGCAGATACGCAGTATTTT
CASSLRYGYADTQYF
>NA|NA|TRBJ1-4|TRBV3-1/TRBV3-2
TGTGCCAGCAGCCATTTACGGGGGGCTGAAGAAAAACTGTTTTTT
CASSHLRGAEEKLFF
>NA|NA|TRBJ1-2|TRBV15
TGTGCCACCAGCAGATCTCCTGGGGGGGTAGAAGGCTACACCTTC
CATSRSPGGVEGYTF
>NA|NA|TRBJ1-5|TRBV25-1
TGTGCCAGCAGCGGACGGAATGCGGGGAGGGGTCGCAATCAGCCCCAGCATTTT
CASSGRNAGRGRNQPQHF
>NA|NA|TRBJ2-5|TRBV13
TGTGCCAGCAGCTTAGGTGTAGGGACTCAAGAGACCCAGTACTTC
CASSLGVGTQETQYF
>TRBD2|NA|TRBJ2-1|TRBV7-3
TGTGCCAGCAGCTTTTCGGCTAGCGGGAATGAGCAGTTCTTC
CASSFSASGNEQFF
>TRBD1|NA|TRBJ2-7|TRBV5-4
TGTGCCAGCAGACGAGGGACAGACTACGAGCAGTACTTC
CASRRGTDYEQYF
>NA|NA|TRBJ2-5|TRBV6-2/TRBV6-3
TGTGCCAGCAGCCCTAGACAGACCTTAACTCAAGAGACCCAGTACTTC
CASSPRQTLTQETQYF
>NA|NA|TRBJ1-2|TRBV6-6
TGTGCCAGCAATGTACCCCGGACAGCTAACTATGGCTACACCTTC
CASNVPRTANYGYTF
>NA|NA|TRBJ1-2|TRBV5-1
TGCGCCAGCAGCTTGGCCGGTGGGGCGGGAAACTATGGCTACACCTTC
CASSLAGGAGNYGYTF
>TRBD2|NA|TRBJ2-1|TRBV9
TGTGCCAGCAGCGTAGACAGCGGGGGGGCGAACATCAATGAGCAGTTCTTC
CASSVDSGGANINEQFF
>TRBD1|NA|TRBJ2-7|TRBV29-1
TGCAGCGTTGTATTGAGGGGGCCTCACTACGAGCAGTACTTC
CSVVLRGPHYEQYF
>TRBD1|few|TRBJ1-2|TRBV5-6
TGTGCCAGCAGCATTGGTGGAGGACAGGGGGCGCGGGGCTTATTAGGCTACACCTTC
CASSIGGGQGARGLLGYTF
>NA|NA|TRBJ1-2|TRBV6-1
TGTGCCAGCAGTGAAGCCTCTGGGGGGAACTATGGCTACACCTTC
CASSEASGGNYGYTF
>NA|NA|TRBJ1-1|TRBV14
TGTGCCAGCAGCCAAAGCCTGGGACTGGGGAACACTGAAGCTTTCTTT
CASSQSLGLGNTEAFF
>NA|NA|TRBJ2-2|TRBV7-3
TGTGCCAGCAGCTTACATTGGCAGGGCAAAACCGGGGAGCTGTTTTTT
CASSLHWQGKTGELFF
>NA|NA|TRBJ1-2|TRBV6-2/TRBV6-3
TGTGCCAGCAGTGACCCGGCGGTCTTAATCCTCTATGGCTACACCTTC
CASSDPAVLILYGYTF
>NA|NA|TRBJ1-1|TRBV7-6
TGTGCCAGCAGCTTAGTGGTTGAGGGGGTTAACACTGAAGCTTTCTTT
CASSLVVEGVNTEAFF
>TRBD1|NA|TRBJ2-7|TRBV5-1
TGCGCCAGCAGCACGCAGGGGACAGACCCATACCCCTACGAGCAGTACTTC
CASSTQGTDPYPYEQYF
>TRBD1|NA|TRBJ2-2|TRBV7-9
TGTGCCAGCAGCTTAACGGGACAGGGGAGGTCCGGGGAGCTGTTTTTT
CASSLTGQGRSGELFF
>TRBD1|NA|TRBJ1-2|TRBV5-1
TGCGCCAGCAGCGGCGGGACAGACTTCTATGGCTACACCTTC
CASSGGTDFYGYTF
>TRBD2|once|TRBJ2-3|TRBV28
TGTGCCAGCAGTCCCTTGGGCGGGGGAACAGATACGCAGTATTTT
CASSPLGGGTDTQYF
>NA|NA|TRBJ1-3|TRBV14
TGTGCCAGCAGCCAGAGGTCTTCCTCTGGAAACACCATATATTTT
CASSQRSSSGNTIYF
>NA|NA|TRBJ1-1|TRBV29-1
TGCAGCGTCAATCACAGGATGAACACTGAAGCTTTCTTT
CSVNHRMNTEAFF
>NA|NA|TRBJ1-3|TRBV5-1
TGCGCCAGCAGCTTAGAGTCCGCTGGAAACACCATATATTTT
CASSLESAGNTIYF
>NA|NA|TRBJ2-5|TRBV30
TGTGCCTGGAGGTTCGTGGGGAGGGAGACCCAGTACTTC
CAWRFVGRETQYF
>NA|NA|TRBJ1-2|TRBV30
TGTGCCTGGAAAACAGAAGCTAACTATGGCTACACCTTC
CAWKTEANYGYTF
>NA|NA|TRBJ2-7|TRBV6-6
TGTGCCAGCAGTTATCCCGATAGCGTTAACTCCTACGAGCAGTACTTC
CASSYPDSVNSYEQYF
>NA|NA|TRBJ1-2|TRBV7-9
TGTGCCAGCAGCTCGAGGACAGCTAACTATGGCTACACCTTC
CASSSRTANYGYTF
>NA|few|TRBJ1-5|TRBV28
TGTGCCAGCAGTTTATCGACAGGCTACAATCAGCCCCAGCATTTT
CASSLSTGYNQPQHF